This TCR beta chain comes out of a study of cytomegalovirus exposure and HLA in healthy donors. Both 60 Vbeta primers and 13 Jbeta primers went into the PCR. Libraries were prepared by immunoSEQ multiplex PCR; TCRdb keeps only in-frame clonotypes and omits some of them. This table has about 110,000 clones, 65% to 80% appearing once. After removal of 0 bases from V and 4 bases from J, the junction contained 4 bases not matched to a gene. This CDR3 contains 15 residues. Germline V CDR1 and CDR2: SGHTA, FQGNSA. The chain carries TRBV7-2 and TRBJ1-2, with 8 bases matching TRBD1. This clonotype was obtained from a woman aged 50 to 60 in good health and CMV-seropositive. Source material: PBMCs. CDR3 sequence (DNA): TGTGCCAGCAGCTTAGCGGGGACAGGCGCCTATGGCTACACCTTC. This codes for CASSLAGTGAYGYTF.